This T cell receptor (beta chain) was identified during a study of cytomegalovirus exposure and HLA in healthy donors. CDR3 length: 18 amino acids. Germline V gene data show CDR1 as SGHAT and CDR2 as FQNNGV. V lost 5 bases and J lost 4, with 25 bases in between. General study results and limits: Accurate prediction of most subjects' HLA-A and HLA-B alleles from TCR beta sequences was reported. A highly shared variant cluster was judged a likely technical artifact. A further, later analysis showed that HLA-associated TCR beta chains (compared with equally common others) were more clonally expanded. After further analysis at a later stage, 15,000 to 20,000 TCR beta sequences were associated with HLA alleles at 0.05 false discovery rate.

On this clone itself: Its specificity is unknown.

Primers for the PCR totalled 60 Vbeta and 13 Jbeta. Assay: immunoSEQ multiplex PCR; the TCRdb copy retains only in-frame clones and omits some. The profile covers 140,000 to 150,000 clones, with around four fifths appearing a single time and about 2.5% taken by the ten largest. This clonotype was obtained from a boy under 10 years old in good health and CMV-seronegative. The rearrangement uses TRBV11-2 and TRBJ2-3, with D hard to call. Sequencing input: PBMCs. The CDR3 loop reads CASSTRPPYAAEADTQYF. The CDR3 DNA follows: TGTGCCAGCAGCACCCGCCCCCCCTATGCGGCTGAGGCAGATACGCAGTATTTT.